A single sample gave rise to the 29 T cell receptor beta chains below, sequenced in a study of beta chain features in type 1 diabetes. Regarding the study as a whole: Type 1 diabetes patients showed a moderate but significant shortening of TCRB CDR3s in all four CD4+ subsets.

No antigen has been identified for these receptors. Investigators reverse transcribed all isolated RNA, so they sequenced expressed TCRB transcripts. The protocol was immunoSEQ multiplex PCR, while the TCRdb copy is restricted to in-frame clones and leaves out a portion. Among 250,000 to 300,000 clones listed, approximately 25% were seen once. The source material was naive CD4+ T cells from blood. Receptors were obtained from a woman between 25 and 40 years old with type 1 diabetes.

This clone was observed a few times. The V gene is TRBV25-1, the J gene TRBJ2-7, with TRBD2 as a possible D gene (6 bases). Germline CDR1 and CDR2: MGHDK and SYGVNS. There are 14 residues in the CDR3. The V gene lost 2 bases and the J gene lost 4 bases, with 12 bases spanning the gap. CDR3 coding DNA: TGTGCCAGCAGTGAAGCGGGAATGAGTTACGAGCAGTACTTC. This encodes CASSEAGMSYEQYF.

Comments on this clone: Other nucleotide sequences in the sample specify the same CDR3. V usage is TRBV18 and J usage is TRBJ1-1; 8 bases match TRBD1. With 6 bases clipped from V and 0 bases from J, the junction kept 6 bases outside the gene matches. Germline CDR1 and CDR2: KGHSH and LQKENI. This CDR3 spans 15 amino acids. The CDR3 here is CASSGQGMMNTEAFF. In DNA, the CDR3 is TGTGCCAGCTCTGGACAGGGAATGATGAACACTGAAGCTTTCTTT.

This clone came up a few times. Different DNA sequences within this sample yield the same CDR3. The chain combines TRBV29-1 with TRBJ2-7; D unresolved. The length of the CDR3 is 12 residues. V lost 4 bases and J lost 0, with 7 bases in between. In germline, CDR1 is SQVTM, CDR2 ANQGSEA. In DNA, the CDR3 is TGCAGCGTTGGTCTCAGCTCCTACGAGCAGTACTTC. It codes for CSVGLSSYEQYF.

This clone has only a few counts. The chain uses TRBV4-1 and TRBJ2-1; 9 nucleotides match TRBD2. The germline gives CDR1 MGHRA, CDR2 YSYEKL. V was clipped by 2 bases and J by 6 bases; unmatched bases: 11. This CDR3 region has 17 residues. CDR3 region: CASSQQPTSGPPNEQFF. In DNA form, the CDR3 reads TGCGCCAGCAGCCAACAGCCTACTAGCGGGCCGCCCAATGAGCAGTTCTTC.

This clone came up a few times. The chain's CDR3 is CASSQDSATDNYGYTF. CDR3 coding DNA: TGCGCCAGCAGCCAAGATTCAGCGACAGATAACTATGGCTACACCTTC. The chain couples TRBV4-1 to TRBJ1-2; weak D call: TRBD1 (5 bases). In germline, CDR1 is MGHRA, CDR2 YSYEKL. The CDR3 loop spans 16 amino acids. V lost 0 bases, J lost 1 base, and 12 bases lay in between.

The sample holds a few counts of this clone. This chain links TRBV7-9 with TRBJ1-2; D is perhaps TRBD1 (6 bases). CDR3 length equals 15 residues. V lost 1 base and J 5 bases, leaving 14 bases between the germline ends. Germline V gene sequence: CDR1 SEHNR, CDR2 FQNEAQ (reference sequence). CDR3: CASSLVQGALYGYTF. CDR3 DNA sequence: TGTGCCAGCAGCTTAGTACAGGGCGCGTTATATGGCTACACCTTC.

The rearrangement links TRBV5-4 to TRBJ2-7; TRBD2 agrees at 13 bases. The ends lost 4 bases at V and 5 bases at J; junction bases unmatched: 3. Germline V gene data show CDR1 as SGHNT and CDR2 as YYREEE (reference sequence). This CDR3 has 14 residues. The CDR3 DNA is TGTGCCAGCAGCCGGACTAGCGGGAGCCACGAGCAGTACTTC. Protein: CASSRTSGSHEQYF. Full variable domain (outside the CDR3, taken from reference TRBV5-4 and TRBJ2-7): ETGVTQSPTHLIKTRGQQVTLRCSSQSGHNTVSWYQQALGQGPQFIFQYYREEENGRGNFPPRFSGLQFPNYSSELNVNALELDDSALYLCASSRTSGSHEQYFGPGTRLTVT.

This chain links TRBV7-9 with TRBJ2-7; unclear D gene. The CDR3 is 14 amino acids. Germline V lookup: CDR1 SEHNR, CDR2 FQNEAQ (reference sequence). V lost 1 base and J lost 0, with 7 bases in between. The CDR3 protein is CASSLGPSSYEQYF. The CDR3 nucleotides read TGTGCCAGCAGCTTAGGTCCGAGCTCCTACGAGCAGTACTTC. The variable domain in full, with the rest retrieved from reference TRBV7-9 and TRBJ2-7, is DTGVSQNPRHKITKRGQNVTFRCDPISEHNRLYWYRQTLGQGPEFLTYFQNEAQLEKSRLLSDRFSAERPKGSFSTLEIQRTEQGDSAMYLCASSLGPSSYEQYFGPGTRLTVT.

This clone was detected only a few times. The chain has TRBV7-9 and TRBJ2-2; the D gene is possibly TRBD2 (5 bases). Germline CDR1 is SEHNR and CDR2 is FQNEAQ (reference sequence). The germline V and J ends were trimmed by 6 bases and 5 bases, with 13 bases remaining between them. CDR3 length equals 14 residues. The CDR3 bases are TGTGCCAGCAGGCACCCCGGACTGACCGGGGAGCTGTTTTTT. The encoded protein is CASRHPGLTGELFF.

As DNA, the CDR3 is TGTGCCTGGGAAGGACTAGCGGGAACCAAAAACATTCAGTACTTC. It yields the protein CAWEGLAGTKNIQYF. This chain joins TRBV30 and TRBJ2-4, with 12 bases aligning to TRBD2. Germline trimming cut 5 bases from V and 2 bases from J; bases unmatched to any gene: 4. The CDR3 contains 15 residues. Per the germline V gene, CDR1 is GTSNPN and CDR2 is SVGIG (reference sequence).

CDR3 sequence reads: CASSFGTSRAYEQYF. The CDR3 DNA reads as TGTGCCAGCAGCTTTGGGACTAGCAGAGCCTACGAGCAGTACTTC. J is TRBJ2-7 and V is TRBV11-2; 9 bases align to TRBD2. Germline V CDR1 and CDR2: SGHAT, FQNNGV. CDR3 length equals 15 residues. The V segment lost 3 bases and the J segment 2 bases; nucleotides outside the gene matches: 5. The full variable domain, with the rest looked up from reference TRBV11-2 and TRBJ2-7, is EAGVAQSPRYKIIEKRQSVAFWCNPISGHATLYWYQQILGQGPKLLIQFQNNGVVDDSQLPKDRFSAERLKGVDSTLKIQPAKLEDSAVYLCASSFGTSRAYEQYFGPGTRLTVT.

The chain combines TRBV15 with TRBJ2-3; TRBD2 aligns across 10 bases. V gave up 4 bases and J gave up 4 bases; unmatched junction bases: 11. From germline, CDR1 is LNHNV and CDR2 YYDKDF (reference sequence). The CDR3 has 17 residues. Written as DNA, the CDR3 is TGTGCCACCAGCACCTTAGCGGGAGGCCCCCCGGCAGATACGCAGTATTTT. Its protein is CATSTLAGGPPADTQYF.

V usage is TRBV30 and J usage is TRBJ1-1, with a tentative D call TRBD1 (6 bases). CDR3 size: 14 residues. The germline gives CDR1 GTSNPN, CDR2 SVGIG (reference sequence). The V gene lost 4 bases and the J gene lost 3 bases, with 15 bases spanning the gap. The CDR3 reads CAWITGGGHTEAFF. Here the CDR3 DNA reads TGTGCCTGGATTACCGGGGGGGGCCACACTGAAGCTTTCTTT.

This clone has more than one count but fewer than ten. The V call is TRBV9, the J call TRBJ2-1; 9 bases fit TRBD1. The CDR3 has 15 amino acids. The trim removed 2 bases at V and 6 bases at J, leaving 6 bases unmatched. Germline V gene lookup returns CDR1 SGDLS and CDR2 YYNGEE. The CDR3 is CASSVHRGRGNEQFF. Written as DNA, the CDR3 is TGTGCCAGCAGCGTCCACAGGGGGCGAGGCAATGAGCAGTTCTTC.

This clone was observed a handful of times. The sample holds other DNA sequences that translate to the same CDR3. This sequence joins TRBV2 and TRBJ2-5; D not certain. Deletions cut 3 bases from V and 1 base from J, with 6 bases between. The CDR3 loop spans 13 amino acids. From germline, CDR1 is SNHLY and CDR2 FYNNEI. This chain's CDR3 is CASSDLAQETQYF. In DNA form, the CDR3 reads TGTGCCAGCAGTGACTTGGCCCAAGAGACCCAGTACTTC.

This clone was observed a few times. The rearrangement joins TRBV19 to TRBJ1-5; D is ambiguous. The CDR3 sequence is 13 residues long. Germline V gene data show CDR1 as LNHDA and CDR2 as SQIVND (reference sequence). Trimming pared 5 bases from V and 3 bases from J, leaving 8 bases between. Here the CDR3 DNA reads TGTGCCAGTAGTCTTAAACACAATCAGCCCCAGCATTTT. Protein: CASSLKHNQPQHF. Together with reference TRBV19 and TRBJ1-5, the CDR3 gives the full variable domain: DGGITQSPKYLFRKEGQNVTLSCEQNLNHDAMYWYRQDPGQGLRLIYYSQIVNDFQKGDIAEGYSVSREKKESFPLTVTSAQKNPTAFYLCASSLKHNQPQHFGDGTRLSIL.

About this clone itself: Other DNA sequences in the sample encode the same CDR3. The chain recombines TRBV5-4 with TRBJ1-2, with D perhaps TRBD1 (5 bases). Germline lookup yields CDR1 SGHNT and CDR2 YYREEE (reference sequence). Between the trimmed V and J ends, which lost 0 bases and 2 bases, there was a span of 8 bases. This CDR3 has 14 amino acids. In DNA, the CDR3 is TGTGCCAGCAGCTTGGCCGGGGGAAACTATGGCTACACCTTC. Protein: CASSLAGGNYGYTF. Combining the CDR3 with reference TRBV5-4 and TRBJ1-2 gives the whole variable domain ETGVTQSPTHLIKTRGQQVTLRCSSQSGHNTVSWYQQALGQGPQFIFQYYREEENGRGNFPPRFSGLQFPNYSSELNVNALELDDSALYLCASSLAGGNYGYTFGSGTRLTVV.

The chain combines TRBV15 with TRBJ2-3; 7 bases align to TRBD1. The V segment lost 1 base and the J segment 5 bases; nucleotides outside the gene matches: 6. The CDR3 covers 15 residues. CDR1 is LNHNV and CDR2 is YYDKDF in the germline V gene (reference sequence). DNA of the CDR3: TGTGCCACCAGCAGAGGAGGACAGGAGAAAGATACGCAGTATTTT. It yields the protein CATSRGGQEKDTQYF.

This clone was seen more than once but under ten times. The rearrangement joins TRBV29-1 to TRBJ2-2; possible D gene TRBD1, 6 bases. The V and J ends lost 7 bases and 1 base respectively, with 16 bases between them. Germline V gene data show CDR1 as SQVTM and CDR2 as ANQGSEA. The CDR3 loop spans 15 amino acids. The CDR3 loop is CSASVGAGNTGELFF. The DNA of the CDR3 is TGCAGCGCTAGTGTGGGGGCGGGGAACACCGGGGAGCTGTTTTTT.

The V call is TRBV5-1, the J call TRBJ2-5; D remains ambiguous. CDR3 size: 14 residues. The V gene lost 1 base and the J gene lost 5 bases, with 12 bases spanning the gap. The germline CDR1 and CDR2 sequences are SGHRS and YFSETQ. The chain's CDR3 is CASSLQQQEETQYF. In DNA form, the CDR3 reads TGCGCCAGCAGCTTGCAACAGCAAGAGGAGACCCAGTACTTC.

V and J are TRBV20-1 and TRBJ1-2, with D unclear. V was cut by 3 bases and J by 7 bases, with 9 bases left in between. The CDR3 sequence is 11 residues long. Per germline, CDR1 DFQATT and CDR2 SNEGSKA (reference sequence). CDR3 loop: CSARQRSGYTF. The CDR3 DNA reads TGCAGTGCTAGGCAGCGGTCTGGCTACACCTTC.

The chain has TRBV6-4 and TRBJ1-2; no reliable D call. From germline, CDR1 is MRHNA and CDR2 SNTAGT. The CDR3 runs to 14 residues. V shed 3 bases and J shed 0 bases, with 8 bases lying between them. CDR3 sequence reads: CASSEGTSNYGYTF. For the CDR3, the DNA is TGTGCCAGCAGTGAGGGCACCTCTAACTATGGCTACACCTTC.

The chain joins TRBV29-1 to TRBJ1-1, with unresolved D. CDR1 and CDR2 from the germline V gene are SQVTM and ANQGSEA. Trimming stripped 3 bases from V and 3 bases from J, with 20 bases between. This CDR3 region has 16 residues. The CDR3 loop reads CSVEVDIGFWDTEAFF. Written as DNA, the CDR3 is TGCAGCGTTGAGGTTGACATCGGATTTTGGGACACTGAAGCTTTCTTT.

This clone was seen only a few times. V and J are TRBV28 and TRBJ2-4, with 11 nucleotides matching TRBD1. Germline lookup yields CDR1 MDHEN and CDR2 SYDVKM. The CDR3 is 15 residues long. V gave up 5 bases and J gave up 0 bases; unmatched junction bases: 0. The CDR3 here is CASSGQGAAKNIQYF. CDR3 DNA sequence: TGTGCCAGCAGTGGACAGGGGGCAGCCAAAAACATTCAGTACTTC.

This clone showed up just a few times. The V gene is TRBV29-1, the J gene TRBJ2-7, with 7 nucleotides matching TRBD1. CDR3 length: 13 residues. CDR1 SQVTM and CDR2 ANQGSEA come from the germline V gene. V was clipped by 5 bases and J by 6 bases; unmatched bases: 10. The CDR3 sequence is CSVYRGWDSEQYF. In DNA, the CDR3 is TGCAGCGTTTACAGGGGCTGGGATAGCGAGCAGTACTTC.

This clone was recorded a few times. The chain has TRBV11-1 and TRBJ2-1, with TRBD2 identical over 11 bases. V lost 1 base to trimming and J lost 10 bases; unmatched junction nucleotides: 3. Germline CDR1 SGHAT, CDR2 FQDESV (reference sequence). The CDR3 is made up of 14 amino acids. This chain's CDR3 is CASSLELAGVEQFF. The CDR3 bases are TGTGCCAGCAGCTTAGAACTAGCGGGAGTCGAGCAGTTCTTC.

This chain joins TRBV29-1 and TRBJ1-1; maybe TRBD1 (5 bases). Germline CDR1 and CDR2: SQVTM and ANQGSEA. V was pared by 6 bases and J by 2 bases, with 13 bases between. CDR3 size: 13 residues. This CDR3 reads CSVGRQINTEAFF. CDR3 DNA: TGCAGCGTCGGTAGACAGATCAACACTGAAGCTTTCTTT.

This clone showed up just a few times. This sequence joins TRBV29-1 and TRBJ2-3, with 11 bases identical to TRBD2. Germline trimming cut 7 bases from V and 3 bases from J; bases unmatched to any gene: 9. The CDR3 loop spans 15 amino acids. From germline, CDR1 is SQVTM and CDR2 ANQGSEA. CDR3 amino acids: CSADEASGRTDTQYF. CDR3 sequence (DNA): TGCAGCGCCGATGAGGCTAGCGGGAGGACAGATACGCAGTATTTT.

This rearrangement joins TRBV5-1 to TRBJ2-5; TRBD2 is a possible D gene (6 bases). Germline V gene sequence: CDR1 SGHRS, CDR2 YFSETQ. The CDR3 spans 16 residues. The V end was cut by 0 bases, the J end by 0 bases, with 12 bases between. The chain's CDR3 is CASSLGSGAYQETQYF. In nucleotides, the CDR3 is TGCGCCAGCAGCTTGGGTAGCGGAGCGTACCAAGAGACCCAGTACTTC.